These T cell receptor beta chains were read from a single sample in a study of cytomegalovirus exposure and HLA in healthy donors. Data came from immunoSEQ multiplex PCR; TCRdb stores just in-frame clones and leaves some out. The sample holds fewer than 200,000 clones; about 85% are singletons and the top ten take around 2.5%. Sequencing used PBMCs. The receptors come from a man in his thirties or forties in good health and CMV-seropositive. CDR3s include the opening cysteine and the closing phenylalanine or tryptophan. Each record gives: J gene, clone size, D gene, V gene, CDR3 protein, CDR3 DNA. A D gene is named only where the DNA matches it firmly. Clone size appears in some rows only: once, few, many, or a class for an expanded clone.

TRBJ1-2	.	TRBD1	TRBV19	CASSATGGTPTNYGYTF	TGTGCCAGTAGCGCGACAGGGGGCACCCCTACAAACTATGGCTACACCTTC
TRBJ2-3	.	.	TRBV4-3	CASSQDGQDFDTQYF	TGCGCCAGCAGCCAAGATGGCCAGGATTTCGATACGCAGTATTTT
TRBJ2-3	.	.	TRBV4-1	CASSQDILTDTQYF	TGCGCCAGCAGCCAAGATATCCTCACAGATACGCAGTATTTT
TRBJ2-2	.	.	TRBV5-6	CASSETGGARTGELFF	TGTGCCAGCAGCGAAACAGGGGGGGCGCGGACCGGGGAGCTGTTTTTT
TRBJ2-7	.	TRBD2	TRBV11-2	CASSLTSGGYEQYF	TGTGCCAGCAGCTTAACTAGCGGGGGGTACGAGCAGTACTTC
TRBJ2-1	.	TRBD2	TRBV2	CASSEVGLALNEQFF	TGTGCCAGCAGTGAAGTGGGACTAGCCTTGAATGAGCAGTTCTTC
TRBJ2-1	few	.	TRBV27	CASSLGRHNEQFF	TGTGCCAGCAGTTTGGGGCGTCACAATGAGCAGTTCTTC
TRBJ2-1	.	.	TRBV4-1	CASSQVGSSIGSDEQFF	TGCGCCAGCAGCCAAGTCGGTTCGTCGATCGGGAGTGATGAGCAGTTCTTC
TRBJ2-5	.	TRBD2	TRBV4-1	CASSQDLGTSGIGRETQYF	TGCGCCAGCAGCCAAGATCTGGGGACTAGCGGGATCGGGCGGGAGACCCAGTACTTC
TRBJ2-1	.	.	TRBV7-3	CASSFSRNEQFF	TGTGCCAGCAGCTTTAGTCGGAATGAGCAGTTCTTC
TRBJ1-1	.	.	TRBV7-3	CASSFQTNTEAFF	TGTGCCAGCAGCTTCCAAACTAACACTGAAGCTTTCTTT
TRBJ2-2	once	.	TRBV6-6	CASTVGAGTGELFF	TGTGCCAGCACAGTGGGGGCTGGTACCGGGGAGCTGTTTTTT
TRBJ1-1	.	.	TRBV5-6	CASSSNGRRNTEAFF	TGTGCCAGCAGCTCTAACGGTAGGAGGAACACTGAAGCTTTCTTT
TRBJ2-1	.	.	TRBV19	CASSIGGAVSYNEQFF	TGTGCCAGTAGTATAGGCGGGGCGGTATCCTACAATGAGCAGTTCTTC
TRBJ1-5	.	.	TRBV6-1	CASTGGVRSNQPQHF	TGTGCCAGCACCGGGGGGGTCCGGAGCAATCAGCCCCAGCATTTT
TRBJ2-3	.	TRBD2	TRBV11-3	CASSPGLASTDTQYF	TGTGCCAGCAGTCCAGGACTAGCGAGCACAGATACGCAGTATTTT